Reported below is one T cell receptor (beta chain). Its target is unknown. These data belong to a study of CD8 T cells in Susac syndrome. Study observations and caveats: The study recognized that its TCR sequencing and HLA analysis covered a relatively small number of individuals.

Matched for age and sex, the controls were healthy donors. While CD8+ and CD4+ T cells were isolated negatively, TEMRA cells were enriched by FACS. With random hexamers, 0.5 to 1 ug RNA was reverse transcribed. Amplification of TCR beta CDR3 was carried out by immunoSEQ multiplex PCR, which covered 54 Vbeta and 13 Jbeta segments. TCRdb used MiXCR to reprocess the immunoSEQ multiplex PCR reads, holding one entry per CDR3 protein. The table lists about 49,000 distinct CDR3 sequences, approximately 93% of them singletons. This sequence originates from a human donor in good health. Sequences were obtained from CD8+ T cells from PBMCs.

The CDR3 loop reads CASSSGLGEQYF. CDR3 sequence (DNA): TGTGCCAGCAGCTCCGGGTTAGGGGAGCAGTACTTC. The genes are TRBV11-2 and TRBJ2-7; D remains unclear. Germline V lookup: CDR1 SGHAT, CDR2 FQNNGV. The CDR3 contains 12 residues. V was clipped by 4 bases and J by 7 bases, with 11 bases between them.